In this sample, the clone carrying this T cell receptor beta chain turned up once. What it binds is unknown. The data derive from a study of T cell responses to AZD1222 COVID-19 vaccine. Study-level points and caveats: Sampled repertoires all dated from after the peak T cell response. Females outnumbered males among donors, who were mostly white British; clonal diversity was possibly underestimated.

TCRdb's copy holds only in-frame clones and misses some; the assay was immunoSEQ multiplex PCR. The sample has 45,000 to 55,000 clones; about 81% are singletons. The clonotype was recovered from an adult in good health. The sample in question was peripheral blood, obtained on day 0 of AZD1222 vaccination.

For the CDR3, the DNA is TGTGCCAGCAGCCAATCATGGGGGGGGAAAGGCTCACCCCTCCACTTT. Protein sequence: CASSQSWGGKGSPLHF. The J gene is TRBJ1-6, the V gene TRBV5-8; possible D gene TRBD1, 5 bases. This CDR3 is built from 16 residues. V was shortened by 4 bases and J by 10 bases, with 21 bases between the two germline ends. CDR1 SGHTS and CDR2 YDEGEE come from the germline V gene.